This T cell receptor beta chain was documented in a study of blood T cells in healthy people across ages. The sample holds a few counts of this clonotype. For the second PCR, which ran for roughly 6 to 11 cycles, a sample-barcoded 5' primer and a J-beta primer mix were used. All samples gave at least 2.5 million CDR3-containing paired-end reads. A single record per CDR3 protein comes from TCRdb applying MiXCR to the 5' RACE reads. This sample yields some 890,000 distinct CDR3 sequences, of which 29% are seen a single time; roughly 10% belongs to the top ten. Trimming at V came to 0 bases and at J to 5 bases, leaving 7 bases not matched to a gene. Germline V gene data show CDR1 as LNHNV and CDR2 as YYDKDF (reference sequence). This CDR3 is 16 amino acids long. These data are also associated with another study on T cells of mothers and their children.

The origin of this receptor is a woman in her forties in good health. The chain joins TRBV15 to TRBJ2-5; 9 positions match TRBD1. Sequencing was done on a sample of blood. The CDR3 sequence is CATSRETGQGLETQYF. The CDR3 nucleotides are TGTGCCACCAGCAGAGAAACAGGACAGGGGCTGGAGACCCAGTACTTC.